This record looks at one T cell receptor (beta chain) sequence and its context. Its antigen is unknown. This may arise from a read error, as a much more abundant clone is one base away. The CDR3 does not end in the conserved phenylalanine or tryptophan, so this is likely a read error. One entry per CDR3 protein results from TCRdb running MiXCR on the reads. Among approximately 81,000 distinct CDR3 sequences listed, under 30% were seen once. This specimen comes from a study of T cell repertoires in cytomegalovirus infection. The study, taken as a whole, reports: HLA-C-restricted TCR beta clonotypes specific for CMV led the ex vivo response.

In germline, CDR1 is MGHRA, CDR2 YSYEKL. CDR3 length: 17 residues. V dropped 0 bases and J dropped 7; count of bases not matched to a gene: 13. The rearrangement joins TRBV4-1 to TRBJ1-2, with 8 bases identical to TRBD1. The source was CD8+ T cells from cultured PBMCs, collected from culture after CMV antigen stimulation. The receptor's source is a human donor in good health (CMV status not recorded). Some clones in this sample may be carry-over from other donors' samples. CDR3 loop: CASSQENKLAGGGGYTL. The CDR3 bases are TGCGCCAGCAGCCAAGAAAATAAGTTAGCAGGGGGCGGTGGCTACACCTTA.